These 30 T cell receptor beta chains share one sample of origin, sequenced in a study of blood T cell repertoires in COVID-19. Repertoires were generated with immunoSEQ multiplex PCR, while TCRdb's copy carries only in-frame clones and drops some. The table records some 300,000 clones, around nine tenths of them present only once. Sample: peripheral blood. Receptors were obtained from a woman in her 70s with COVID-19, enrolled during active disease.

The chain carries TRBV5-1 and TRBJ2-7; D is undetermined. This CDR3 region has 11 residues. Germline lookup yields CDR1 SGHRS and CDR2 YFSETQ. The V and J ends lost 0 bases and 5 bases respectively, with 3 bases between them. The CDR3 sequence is CASSLANEQYF. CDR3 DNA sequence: TGCGCCAGCAGCTTGGCCAACGAGCAGTACTTC.

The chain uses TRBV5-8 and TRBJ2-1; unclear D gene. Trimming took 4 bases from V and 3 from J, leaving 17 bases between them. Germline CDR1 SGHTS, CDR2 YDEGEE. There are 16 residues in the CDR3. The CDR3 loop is CASSPGYPQFYNEQFF. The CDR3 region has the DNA TGTGCCAGCAGCCCCGGGTACCCCCAATTCTACAATGAGCAGTTCTTC.

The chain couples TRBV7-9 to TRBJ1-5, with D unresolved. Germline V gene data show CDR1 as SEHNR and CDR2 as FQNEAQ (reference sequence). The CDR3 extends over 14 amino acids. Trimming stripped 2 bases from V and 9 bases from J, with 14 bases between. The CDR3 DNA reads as TGTGCCAGCAGCTTAACCTCCAGCCGAGGGCCCCAGCATTTT. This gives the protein CASSLTSSRGPQHF.

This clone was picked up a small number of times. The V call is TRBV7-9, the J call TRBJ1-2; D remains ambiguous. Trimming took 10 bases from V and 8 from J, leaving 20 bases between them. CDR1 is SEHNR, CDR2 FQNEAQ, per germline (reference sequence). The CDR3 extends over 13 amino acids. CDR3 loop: CATRGPSQEGYTF. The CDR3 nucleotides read TGTGCCACCCGGGGTCCTTCCCAAGAAGGCTACACCTTC.

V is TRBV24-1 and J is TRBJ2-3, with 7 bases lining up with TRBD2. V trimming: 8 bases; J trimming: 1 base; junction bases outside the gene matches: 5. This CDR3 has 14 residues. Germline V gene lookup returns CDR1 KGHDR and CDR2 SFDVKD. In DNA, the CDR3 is TGTGCCACCATGGGGGGGTTTGGCACAGATACGCAGTATTTT. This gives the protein CATMGGFGTDTQYF.

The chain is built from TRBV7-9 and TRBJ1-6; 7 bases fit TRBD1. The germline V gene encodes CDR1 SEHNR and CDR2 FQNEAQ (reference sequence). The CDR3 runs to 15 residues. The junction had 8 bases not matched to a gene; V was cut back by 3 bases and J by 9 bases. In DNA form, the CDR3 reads TGTGCCAGCAGCTTCGGAGACAGGGAAGGTTCACCCCTCCACTTT. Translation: CASSFGDREGSPLHF. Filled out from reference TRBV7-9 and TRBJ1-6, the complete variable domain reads DTGVSQNPRHKITKRGQNVTFRCDPISEHNRLYWYRQTLGQGPEFLTYFQNEAQLEKSRLLSDRFSAERPKGSFSTLEIQRTEQGDSAMYLCASSFGDREGSPLHFGNGTRLTVT.

DNA of the CDR3: TGTGCCAGCAGTTACCTAAGACAGGGAGGCACTGAAGCTTTCTTT. The encoded protein is CASSYLRQGGTEAFF. The chain couples TRBV6-5 to TRBJ1-1, with 7 bases aligning to TRBD1. Germline V gives CDR1 MNHEY, CDR2 SVGAGI. With 2 bases clipped from V and 4 bases from J, the junction kept 7 bases outside the gene matches. The CDR3 is 15 residues long.

The CDR3 nucleotides read TGTGCCAGCAGCTCCCCCCGCGTAATAGCGGAGTACAATGAGCAGTTCTTC. This translates into CASSSPRVIAEYNEQFF. This sequence joins TRBV5-6 and TRBJ2-1; the D gene is possibly TRBD2 (6 bases). The germline V gene has CDR1 SGHDT and CDR2 YYEEEE. Trimming took 3 bases from V and 4 from J, leaving 20 bases between them. CDR3 size: 17 residues.

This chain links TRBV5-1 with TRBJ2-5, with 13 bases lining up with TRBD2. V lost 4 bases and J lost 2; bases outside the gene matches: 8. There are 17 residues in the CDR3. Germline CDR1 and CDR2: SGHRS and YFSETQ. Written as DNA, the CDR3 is TGCGCCAGCAGCCTCCCGACTAGCGGGGGGAAACAAGAGACCCAGTACTTC. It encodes CASSLPTSGGKQETQYF. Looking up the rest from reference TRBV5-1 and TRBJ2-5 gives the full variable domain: KAGVTQTPRYLIKTRGQQVTLSCSPISGHRSVSWYQQTPGQGLQFLFEYFSETQRNKGNFPGRFSGRQFSNSRSEMNVSTLELGDSALYLCASSLPTSGGKQETQYFGPGTRLLVL.

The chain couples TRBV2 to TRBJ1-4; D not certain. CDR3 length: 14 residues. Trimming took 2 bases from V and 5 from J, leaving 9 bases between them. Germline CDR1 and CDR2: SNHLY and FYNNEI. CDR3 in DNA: TGTGCCAGCAGTGAACCTAGGTGGAATGAAAAACTGTTTTTT. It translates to CASSEPRWNEKLFF.

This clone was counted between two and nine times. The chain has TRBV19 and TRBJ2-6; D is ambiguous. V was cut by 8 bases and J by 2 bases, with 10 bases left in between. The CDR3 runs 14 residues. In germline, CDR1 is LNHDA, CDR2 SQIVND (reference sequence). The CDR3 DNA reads TGTGCCAGTGCCACGAGTGCTGGGGCCAACGTCCTGACTTTC. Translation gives CASATSAGANVLTF.

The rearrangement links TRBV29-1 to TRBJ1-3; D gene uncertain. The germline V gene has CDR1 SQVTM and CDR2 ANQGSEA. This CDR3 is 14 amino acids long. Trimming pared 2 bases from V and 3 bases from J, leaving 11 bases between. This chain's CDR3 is CSVEWAGLGNTIYF. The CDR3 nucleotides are TGCAGCGTTGAATGGGCAGGTCTTGGAAACACCATATATTTT.

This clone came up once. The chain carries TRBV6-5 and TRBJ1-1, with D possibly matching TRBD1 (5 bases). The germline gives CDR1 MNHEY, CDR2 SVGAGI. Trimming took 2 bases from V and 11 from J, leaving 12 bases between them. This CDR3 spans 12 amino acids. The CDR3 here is CASSYDGGVAFF. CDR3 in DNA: TGTGCCAGCAGTTACGACGGGGGGGTGGCTTTCTTT.

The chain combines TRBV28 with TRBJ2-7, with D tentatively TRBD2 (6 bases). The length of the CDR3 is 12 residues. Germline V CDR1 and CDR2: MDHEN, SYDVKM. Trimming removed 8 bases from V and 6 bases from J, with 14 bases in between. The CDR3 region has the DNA TGTGCCAGCGGGAGGCTCCGGGGCGAGCAGTACTTC. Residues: CASGRLRGEQYF.

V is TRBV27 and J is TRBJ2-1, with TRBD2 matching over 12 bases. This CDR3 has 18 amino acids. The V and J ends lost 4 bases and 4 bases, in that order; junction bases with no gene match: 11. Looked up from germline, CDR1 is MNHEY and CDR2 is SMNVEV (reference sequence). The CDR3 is CASSSSSSGGGIYNEQFF. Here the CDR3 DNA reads TGTGCCAGCAGTTCCTCCTCTAGCGGGGGGGGCATTTACAATGAGCAGTTCTTC.

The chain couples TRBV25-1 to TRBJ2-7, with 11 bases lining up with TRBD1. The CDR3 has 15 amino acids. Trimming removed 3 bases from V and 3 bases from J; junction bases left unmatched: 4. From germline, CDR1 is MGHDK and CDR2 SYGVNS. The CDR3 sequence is CASSDPGQGDYEQYF. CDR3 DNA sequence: TGTGCCAGCAGTGACCCGGGACAGGGGGACTACGAGCAGTACTTC.

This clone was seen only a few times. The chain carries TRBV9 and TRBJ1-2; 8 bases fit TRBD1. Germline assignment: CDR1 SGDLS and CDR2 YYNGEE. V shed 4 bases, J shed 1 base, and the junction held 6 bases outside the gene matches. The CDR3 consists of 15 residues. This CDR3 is CASSKTGDYNYGYTF. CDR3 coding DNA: TGTGCCAGCAGCAAGACAGGGGATTATAACTATGGCTACACCTTC.

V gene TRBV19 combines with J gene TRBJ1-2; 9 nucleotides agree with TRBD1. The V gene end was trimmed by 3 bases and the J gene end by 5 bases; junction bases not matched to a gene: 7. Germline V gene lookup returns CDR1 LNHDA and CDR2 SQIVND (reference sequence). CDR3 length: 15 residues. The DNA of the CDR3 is TGTGCCAGTAGTATCGGACAGGGGACTTCTTATGGCTACACCTTC. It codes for CASSIGQGTSYGYTF.

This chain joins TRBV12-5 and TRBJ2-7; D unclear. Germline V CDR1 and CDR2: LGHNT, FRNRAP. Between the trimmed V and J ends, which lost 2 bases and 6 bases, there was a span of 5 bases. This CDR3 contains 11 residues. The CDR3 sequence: CASGLNREQYF. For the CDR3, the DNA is TGTGCTAGTGGTTTGAATCGCGAGCAGTACTTC.

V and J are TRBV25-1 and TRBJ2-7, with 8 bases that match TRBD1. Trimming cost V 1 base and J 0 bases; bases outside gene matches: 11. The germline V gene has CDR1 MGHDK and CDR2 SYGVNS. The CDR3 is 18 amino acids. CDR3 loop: CASSESGWTGLTSYEQYF. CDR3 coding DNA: TGTGCCAGCAGTGAATCCGGGTGGACAGGGCTTACCTCCTACGAGCAGTACTTC.

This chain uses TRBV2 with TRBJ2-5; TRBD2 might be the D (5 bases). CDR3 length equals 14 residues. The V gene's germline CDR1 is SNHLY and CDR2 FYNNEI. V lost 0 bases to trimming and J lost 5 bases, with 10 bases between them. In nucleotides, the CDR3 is TGTGCCAGCAGTGAAGCAGAAGCGGAGGAGACCCAGTACTTC. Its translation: CASSEAEAEETQYF.

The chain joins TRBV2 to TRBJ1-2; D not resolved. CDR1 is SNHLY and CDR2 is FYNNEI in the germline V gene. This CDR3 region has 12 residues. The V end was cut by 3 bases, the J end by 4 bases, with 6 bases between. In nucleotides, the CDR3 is TGTGCCAGCAGTGATTCAGGCTATGGCTACACCTTC. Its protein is CASSDSGYGYTF.

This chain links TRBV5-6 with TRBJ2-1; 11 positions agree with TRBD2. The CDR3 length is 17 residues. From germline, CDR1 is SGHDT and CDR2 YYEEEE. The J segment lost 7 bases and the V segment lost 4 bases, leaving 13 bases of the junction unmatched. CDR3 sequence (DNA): TGTGCCAGCAGCCCGGGACTAGCGGCAAACCTTCTGAATGAGCAGTTCTTC. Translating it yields CASSPGLAANLLNEQFF.

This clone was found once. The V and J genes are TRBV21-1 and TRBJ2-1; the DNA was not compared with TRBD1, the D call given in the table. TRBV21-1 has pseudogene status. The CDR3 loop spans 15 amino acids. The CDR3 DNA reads TGTGCCAGCCTATACAGGGGGCCCTTTCGGAATGAGCAGTTCTTC. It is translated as CASLYRGPFRNEQFF.

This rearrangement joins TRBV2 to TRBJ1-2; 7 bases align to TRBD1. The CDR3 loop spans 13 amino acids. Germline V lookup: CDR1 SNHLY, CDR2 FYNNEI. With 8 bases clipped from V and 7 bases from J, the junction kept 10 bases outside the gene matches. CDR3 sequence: CASGGQYYRGYTF. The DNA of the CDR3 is TGTGCCAGCGGGGGACAGTATTATCGTGGCTACACCTTC. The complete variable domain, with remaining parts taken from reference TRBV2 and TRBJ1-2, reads EPEVTQTPSHQVTQMGQEVILRCVPISNHLYFYWYRQILGQKVEFLVSFYNNEISEKSEIFDDQFSVERPDGSNFTLKIRSTKLEDSAMYFCASGGQYYRGYTFGSGTRLTVV.

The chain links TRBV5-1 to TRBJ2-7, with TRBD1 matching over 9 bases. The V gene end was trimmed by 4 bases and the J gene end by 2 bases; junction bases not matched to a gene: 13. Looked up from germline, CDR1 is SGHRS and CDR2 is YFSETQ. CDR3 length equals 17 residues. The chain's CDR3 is CASSQGQGQERPYEQYF. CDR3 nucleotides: TGCGCCAGCAGCCAGGGACAGGGACAGGAGCGCCCCTACGAGCAGTACTTC.

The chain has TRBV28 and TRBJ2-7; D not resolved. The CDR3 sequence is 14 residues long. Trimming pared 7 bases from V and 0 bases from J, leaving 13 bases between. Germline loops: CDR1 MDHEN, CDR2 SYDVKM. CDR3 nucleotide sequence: TGTGCCAGCAATCCGGGTTCCTTCTCCTACGAGCAGTACTTC. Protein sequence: CASNPGSFSYEQYF.

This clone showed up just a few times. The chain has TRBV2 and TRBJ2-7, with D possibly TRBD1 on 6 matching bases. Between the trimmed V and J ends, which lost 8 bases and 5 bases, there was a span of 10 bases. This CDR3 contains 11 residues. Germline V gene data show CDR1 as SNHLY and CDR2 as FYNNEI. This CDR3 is CASGTTNEQYF. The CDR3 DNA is TGTGCCAGCGGGACAACCAACGAGCAGTACTTC.

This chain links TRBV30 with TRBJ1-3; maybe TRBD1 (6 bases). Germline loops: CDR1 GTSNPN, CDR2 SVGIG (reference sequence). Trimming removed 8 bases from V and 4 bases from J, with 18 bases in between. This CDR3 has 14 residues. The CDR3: CAINTGNHGNTIYF. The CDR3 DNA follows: TGTGCCATAAACACAGGGAATCACGGAAACACCATATATTTT.

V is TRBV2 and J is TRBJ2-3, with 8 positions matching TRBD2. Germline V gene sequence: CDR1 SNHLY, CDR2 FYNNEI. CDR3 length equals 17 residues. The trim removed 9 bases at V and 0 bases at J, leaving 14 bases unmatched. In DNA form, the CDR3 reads TGTGCCAGACAAGACGGGGGGGCCCTTAAGAGCACAGATACGCAGTATTTT. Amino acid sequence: CARQDGGALKSTDTQYF.